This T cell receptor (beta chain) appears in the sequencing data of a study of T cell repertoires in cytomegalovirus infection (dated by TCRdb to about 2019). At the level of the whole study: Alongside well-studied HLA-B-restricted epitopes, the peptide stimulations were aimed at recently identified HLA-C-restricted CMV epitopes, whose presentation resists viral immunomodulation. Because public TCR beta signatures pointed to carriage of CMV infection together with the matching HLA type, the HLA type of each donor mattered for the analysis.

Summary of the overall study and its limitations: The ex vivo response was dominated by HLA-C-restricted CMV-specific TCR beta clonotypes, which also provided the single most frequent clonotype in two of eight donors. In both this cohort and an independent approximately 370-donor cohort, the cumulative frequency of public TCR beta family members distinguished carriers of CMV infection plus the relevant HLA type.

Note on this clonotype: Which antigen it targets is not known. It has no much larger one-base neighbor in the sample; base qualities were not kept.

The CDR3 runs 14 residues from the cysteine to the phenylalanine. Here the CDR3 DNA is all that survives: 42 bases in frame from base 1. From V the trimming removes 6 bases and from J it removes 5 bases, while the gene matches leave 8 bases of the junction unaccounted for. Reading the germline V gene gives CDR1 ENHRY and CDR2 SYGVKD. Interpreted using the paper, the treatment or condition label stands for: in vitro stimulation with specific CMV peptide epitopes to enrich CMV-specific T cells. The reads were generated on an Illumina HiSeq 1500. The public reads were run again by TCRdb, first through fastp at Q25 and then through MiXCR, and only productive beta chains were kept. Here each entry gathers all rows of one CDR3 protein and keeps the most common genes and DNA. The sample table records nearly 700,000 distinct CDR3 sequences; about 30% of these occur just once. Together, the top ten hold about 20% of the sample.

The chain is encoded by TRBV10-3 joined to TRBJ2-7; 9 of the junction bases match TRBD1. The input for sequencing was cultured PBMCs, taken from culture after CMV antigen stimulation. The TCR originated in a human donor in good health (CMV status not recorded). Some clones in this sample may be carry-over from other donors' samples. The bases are TGTGCCATCAGCTCCGGGACAGGGAGGAACGAGCAGTACTTC. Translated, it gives CAISSGTGRNEQYF.